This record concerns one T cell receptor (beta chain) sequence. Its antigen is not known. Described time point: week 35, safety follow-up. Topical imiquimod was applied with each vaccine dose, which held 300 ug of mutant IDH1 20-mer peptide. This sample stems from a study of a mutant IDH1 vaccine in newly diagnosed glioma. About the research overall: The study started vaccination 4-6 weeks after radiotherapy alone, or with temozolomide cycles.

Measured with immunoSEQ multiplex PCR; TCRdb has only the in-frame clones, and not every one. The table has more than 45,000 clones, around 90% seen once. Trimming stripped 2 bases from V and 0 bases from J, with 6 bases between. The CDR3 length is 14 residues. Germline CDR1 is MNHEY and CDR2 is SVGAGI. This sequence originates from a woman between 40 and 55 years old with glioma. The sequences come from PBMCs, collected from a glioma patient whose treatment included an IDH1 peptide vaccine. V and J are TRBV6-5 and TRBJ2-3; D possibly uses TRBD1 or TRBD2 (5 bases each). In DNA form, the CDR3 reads TGTGCCAGCAGTTACGGGGACAGCACAGATACGCAGTATTTT. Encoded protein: CASSYGDSTDTQYF.